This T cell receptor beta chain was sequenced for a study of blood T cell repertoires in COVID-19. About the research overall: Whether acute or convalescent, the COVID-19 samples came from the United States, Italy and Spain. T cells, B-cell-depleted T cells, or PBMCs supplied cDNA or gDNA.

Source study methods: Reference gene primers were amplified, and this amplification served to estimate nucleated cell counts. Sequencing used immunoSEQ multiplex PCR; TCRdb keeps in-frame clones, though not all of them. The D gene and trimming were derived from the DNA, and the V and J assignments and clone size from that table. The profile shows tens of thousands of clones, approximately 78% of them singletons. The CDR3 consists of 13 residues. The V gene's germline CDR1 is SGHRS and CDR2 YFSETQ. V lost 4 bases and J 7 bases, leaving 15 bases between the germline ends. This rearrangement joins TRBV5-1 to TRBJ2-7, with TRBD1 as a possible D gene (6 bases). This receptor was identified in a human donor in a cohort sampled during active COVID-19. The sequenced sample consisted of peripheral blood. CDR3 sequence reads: CASSPLGATEQYF. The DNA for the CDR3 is TGCGCCAGCAGCCCACTGGGGGCGACTGAGCAGTACTTC.